The rows below give T cell receptor beta chains drawn from one sample of a study of blood T cells in healthy people across ages. One entry per CDR3 protein, called by TCRdb with MiXCR from the 5' RACE reads. The sample lists about 1.4 million distinct CDR3 sequences, around 55% occurring once. Sequencing used blood. The receptors come from a man younger than 30 in good health. The CDR3 runs from the conserved cysteine through the conserved F or W. D genes are given only for firm matches. Clone sizes are given selectively: once, few, many, or a class where the clone is expanded.

TRBV10-3,-,-,TRBJ1-2,TGTGCCATCAGTGAGTCGCATGGCTACACCTTC,CAISESHGYTF
TRBV28,-,-,TRBJ2-7,TGTGCCAGCGTGCACAGCACGAACGTCTACGAGCAGTACTTC,CASVHSTNVYEQYF
TRBV6-5,TRBD2,-,TRBJ2-1,TGTGCCAGCAGACCGCGACTAGCGGGAGAGTTCAATGAGCAGTTCTTC,CASRPRLAGEFNEQFF
TRBV7-8,-,-,TRBJ2-3,TGTGCCAGCAGCTCTTGGGAAGATACGCAGTATTTT,CASSSWEDTQYF
TRBV27,-,few,TRBJ2-7,TGTGCCAGCAGTTTCGCCCTCGGGTCCTACGAGCAGTACTTC,CASSFALGSYEQYF
TRBV4-2,TRBD1,once,TRBJ2-7,TGTGCCAGCAGCCCTACCGTGGCAGGGGGATCCTACGAGCAGTACTTC,CASSPTVAGGSYEQYF
TRBV2,TRBD1,-,TRBJ2-6,TGTGCCAGCAAAGGGACAGGGACTGGGGTCAACGTCCTGACTTTC,CASKGTGTGVNVLTF
TRBV21-1,-,few,TRBJ2-7,TGTGCCAGCCGACAGGGGATCTACGAGCAGTACTTC,CASRQGIYEQYF
TRBV7-9,-,-,TRBJ2-7,TGTGCCAGCAGCCTTCATCCAGGGGACAACTCCTACGAGCAGTACTTC,CASSLHPGDNSYEQYF
TRBV5-1,TRBD2,-,TRBJ2-1,TGCGCCAGCAGCCCCAGGACTAGCGGGAGATGGGGTTTCGATGAGCAGTTCTTC,CASSPRTSGRWGFDEQFF
TRBV3-1,TRBD2,few,TRBJ2-7,TGTGCCAGCAGTCGTACTAGCGATAGCTCCTACGAGCAGTACTTC,CASSRTSDSSYEQYF
TRBV20-1,TRBD2,-,TRBJ2-7,TGCAGTGCTATTCCCGGGAGGGGCTACTCCTACGAGCAGTACTTC,CSAIPGRGYSYEQYF
TRBV7-2,TRBD1,-,TRBJ2-1,TGTGCCAGCAGCCCAAGCTCGACAGGGGGTGACTACAATGAGCAGTTCTTC,CASSPSSTGGDYNEQFF
TRBV29-1,-,few,TRBJ1-1,TGCAGCGTTGCGGGGATTTTCAACACTGAAGCTTTCTTT,CSVAGIFNTEAFF
TRBV7-2,-,-,TRBJ2-4,TGTGCCAGCAGGATGGCCAAAAACGTTCAGTACTTC,CASRMAKNVQYF
TRBV10-3,TRBD2,-,TRBJ2-1,TGTGCCATCAGCCCACTAGCGGCTAAATACAATGAGCAGTTCTTC,CAISPLAAKYNEQFF
TRBV5-1,-,-,TRBJ1-1,TGCGCCAGCAGCTTGGGTGCCGGACACAGGACTGAAGCTTTCTTT,CASSLGAGHRTEAFF
TRBV4-1,-,-,TRBJ2-7,TGCGCCAGCAGCCAAGTTGCGCGTGGGAGACTCGAGCAGTACTTC,CASSQVARGRLEQYF
TRBV20-1,-,-,TRBJ2-3,TGCAGTGCCACATACGGGGCAGATACGCAGTATTTT,CSATYGADTQYF
TRBV12-3/TRBV12-4,-,-,TRBJ1-1,TGTGCCAGCACCCACAGGAACACTGAAGCTTTCTTT,CASTHRNTEAFF
TRBV25-1,TRBD2,few,TRBJ2-3,TGTGCCAGCAGTCCACGCCCCGGGACTAGCGGGCTTAAGGCGGATACGCAGTATTTT,CASSPRPGTSGLKADTQYF
TRBV7-9,TRBD1,-,TRBJ2-7,TGTGCCAGCACACCCCGGGACAGGACCTACGAGCAGTACTTC,CASTPRDRTYEQYF
TRBV5-1,TRBD1,-,TRBJ2-3,TGCGCCAGCAGCTTGGATCCGACAGGGCAAGGAGATACGCAGTATTTT,CASSLDPTGQGDTQYF
TRBV29-1,TRBD2,-,TRBJ2-5,TGCAGCATTGAAGGCGGGGGGGCCGGGGAGACCCAGTACTTC,CSIEGGGAGETQYF
TRBV25-1,-,-,TRBJ2-3,TGTGCCAGCGGGGCAGGAGATCCAGATACGCAGTATTTT,CASGAGDPDTQYF
TRBV28,-,-,TRBJ2-1,TGTGCCAGCAGTTTCGGAGCCGGTAAAAATGAGCAGTTCTTC,CASSFGAGKNEQFF
TRBV12-3/TRBV12-4,-,-,TRBJ1-5,TGTGCCAGCAGAGCCACACCGTCTCAGCCCCAGCATTTT,CASRATPSQPQHF
TRBV12-3/TRBV12-4,TRBD1,-,TRBJ2-7,TGTGCCAGCAGTCCCGGGACAGGGAGAGACTACGAGCAGTACTTC,CASSPGTGRDYEQYF
TRBV5-5,-,-,TRBJ2-7,TGTGCCAGCAGCTTGTTCATCGGTCCGGAGCAGTACTTC,CASSLFIGPEQYF
TRBV29-1,-,few,TRBJ2-6,TGCAGCGCCCTGACGGGGGATAGTTTGTCTGGGGCCAACGTCCTGACTTTC,CSALTGDSLSGANVLTF
TRBV29-1,-,-,TRBJ2-7,TGCAGCGTTGGGGGTACAAGGAGCTCCTACGAGCAGTACTTC,CSVGGTRSSYEQYF
TRBV4-3,-,-,TRBJ2-7,TGCGCCAGCAGCCCCATGGCCCAGAGCTCCTACGAGCAGTACTTC,CASSPMAQSSYEQYF
TRBV10-3,-,-,TRBJ1-1,TGTGCCATCAGGCTCCGGGTGAACACTGAAGCTTTCTTT,CAIRLRVNTEAFF
TRBV6-5,-,-,TRBJ1-1,TGTGCCAGCAGTTGGACAGTCGACACTGAAGCTTTCTTT,CASSWTVDTEAFF
TRBV2,TRBD2,-,TRBJ2-3,TGTGCCAGCAGTGGGACTAGGCTTGGCCCAGATACGCAGTATTTT,CASSGTRLGPDTQYF
TRBV6-1,TRBD1,-,TRBJ1-2,TGTGCCATCCGGGCTGGGACAGCCTATGACTACACCTTC,CAIRAGTAYDYTF
TRBV4-1,-,-,TRBJ2-3,TGCGCCAGCAGCCAAGATATTAGGGGCGCCGATACGCAGTATTTT,CASSQDIRGADTQYF
TRBV5-1,TRBD1,-,TRBJ1-2,TGCGCCAGCAGCACCGGGGGGGACAGGACTATAGGGTACACCTTC,CASSTGGDRTIGYTF
TRBV4-2,-,-,TRBJ2-2,TGTGCCAGCAGCCAAGATAACGGGGCCGCGACCGGGGAGCTGTTTTTT,CASSQDNGAATGELFF
TRBV7-2,TRBD1,-,TRBJ2-3,TGTGCCAGCAGCTTAAGGGGTGGGACAGGGGGGACAGATACGCAGTATTTT,CASSLRGGTGGTDTQYF
TRBV7-9,-,-,TRBJ2-3,TGTGCCAGCAGCCCGCGGGGCAGCTCAAATACGCAGTATTTT,CASSPRGSSNTQYF
TRBV4-2,-,-,TRBJ1-5,TGTGCCAGCAGCCAAGATGATCATGTGGAGCCCCAGCATTTT,CASSQDDHVEPQHF
TRBV28,TRBD2,-,TRBJ2-7,TGTGCCAGCACCCTTCCGGGACTAGCCGAGCAGTACTTT,CASTLPGLAEQYF
TRBV24-1,TRBD1,-,TRBJ2-7,TGTGCCACCAGTGATTTGACCGACAGGGCTTACGAGCAGTACTTC,CATSDLTDRAYEQYF
TRBV6-2/TRBV6-3,TRBD1,-,TRBJ2-1,TGTGCCAGCAGTACTCGGGACAGGGGGCAGAATGAGCAGTTCTTC,CASSTRDRGQNEQFF
TRBV10-3,-,-,TRBJ1-1,TGTGCCATCAGTGAGTCGAGTGGTCTGGTCACTGAAGCTTTCTTT,CAISESSGLVTEAFF
TRBV4-1,-,few,TRBJ2-1,TGCGCCAGCAGCCATCAACATCATAGGGGCCGCTACAATGAGCAGTTCTTC,CASSHQHHRGRYNEQFF
TRBV20-1,-,-,TRBJ1-2,TGCAGTGCTAGCGAGTCCAGCTATGGCTACACCTTC,CSASESSYGYTF
TRBV2,TRBD1,-,TRBJ1-4,TGTGCCTTTGTGGACAGGGAAAATGAAAAACTGTTTTTT,CAFVDRENEKLFF
TRBV12-3/TRBV12-4,-,few,TRBJ1-2,TGTGCCAGCAGTTTCGGTAACAGCCAATACACCTTC,CASSFGNSQYTF
TRBV7-6,-,-,TRBJ1-1,TGTGCCAGCAGCGGCCCGGGGGCGGCTTTCTTT,CASSGPGAAFF
TRBV13,TRBD2,once,TRBJ2-1,TGTGCCAGCAGCTTTATAGCGGGGCCCACCTACAATGAGCAGTTCTTC,CASSFIAGPTYNEQFF